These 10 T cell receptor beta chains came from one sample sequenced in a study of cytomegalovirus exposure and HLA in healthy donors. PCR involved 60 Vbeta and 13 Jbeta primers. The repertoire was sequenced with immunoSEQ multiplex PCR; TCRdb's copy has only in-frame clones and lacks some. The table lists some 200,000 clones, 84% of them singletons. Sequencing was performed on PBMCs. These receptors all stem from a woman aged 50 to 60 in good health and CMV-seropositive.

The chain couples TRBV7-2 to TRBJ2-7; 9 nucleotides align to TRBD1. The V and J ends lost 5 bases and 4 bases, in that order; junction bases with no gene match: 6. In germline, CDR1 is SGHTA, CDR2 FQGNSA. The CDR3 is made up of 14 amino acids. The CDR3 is CASSVGTGWYEQYF. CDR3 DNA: TGTGCCAGCAGCGTTGGGACAGGGTGGTACGAGCAGTACTTC.

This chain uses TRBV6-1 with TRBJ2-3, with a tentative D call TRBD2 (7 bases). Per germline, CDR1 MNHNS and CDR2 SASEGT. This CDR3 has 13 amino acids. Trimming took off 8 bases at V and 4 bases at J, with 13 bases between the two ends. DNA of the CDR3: TGTGCCAGCTCTCGGGGGGCCCCAGATACGCAGTATTTT. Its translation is CASSRGAPDTQYF.

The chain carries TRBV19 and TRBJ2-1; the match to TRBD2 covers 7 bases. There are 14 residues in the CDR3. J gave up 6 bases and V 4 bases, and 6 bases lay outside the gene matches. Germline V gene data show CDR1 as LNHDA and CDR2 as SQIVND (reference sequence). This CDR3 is CASSKTGGLNEQFF. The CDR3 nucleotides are TGTGCCAGTAGTAAGACGGGGGGTCTCAATGAGCAGTTCTTC.

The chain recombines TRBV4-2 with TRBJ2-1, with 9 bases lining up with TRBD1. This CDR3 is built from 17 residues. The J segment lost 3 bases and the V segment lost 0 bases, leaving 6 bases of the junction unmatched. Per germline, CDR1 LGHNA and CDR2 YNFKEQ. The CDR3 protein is CASSQDGGQGIYNEQFF. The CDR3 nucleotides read TGTGCCAGCAGCCAAGATGGGGGACAGGGAATCTACAATGAGCAGTTCTTC.

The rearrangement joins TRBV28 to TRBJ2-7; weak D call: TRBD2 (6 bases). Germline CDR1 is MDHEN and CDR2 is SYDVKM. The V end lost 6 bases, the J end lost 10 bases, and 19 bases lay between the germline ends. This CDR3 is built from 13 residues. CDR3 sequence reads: CASSEAGPGVQYF. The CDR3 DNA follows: TGTGCCAGCAGCGAGGCGGGGCCCGGGGTTCAGTACTTC.

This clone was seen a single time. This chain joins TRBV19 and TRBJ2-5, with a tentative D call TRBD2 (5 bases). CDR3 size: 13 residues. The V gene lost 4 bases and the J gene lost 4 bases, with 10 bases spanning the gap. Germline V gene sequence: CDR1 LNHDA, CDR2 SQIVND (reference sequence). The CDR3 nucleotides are TGTGCCAGTAGTACTTCTAGCTTAGAGACCCAGTACTTC. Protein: CASSTSSLETQYF.

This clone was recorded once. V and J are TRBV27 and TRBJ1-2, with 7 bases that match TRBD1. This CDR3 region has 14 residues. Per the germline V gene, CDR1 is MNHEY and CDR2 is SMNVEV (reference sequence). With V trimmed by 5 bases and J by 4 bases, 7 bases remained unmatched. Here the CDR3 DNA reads TGTGCCAGCAGTAAGGACCAGGGGGGCTATGGCTACACCTTC. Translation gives CASSKDQGGYGYTF.

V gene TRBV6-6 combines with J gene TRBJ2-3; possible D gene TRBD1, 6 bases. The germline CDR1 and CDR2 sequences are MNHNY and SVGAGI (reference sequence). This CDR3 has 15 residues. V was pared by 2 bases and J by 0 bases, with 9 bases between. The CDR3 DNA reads TGTGCCAGCAGTTACCCCGGACAGAGCACAGATACGCAGTATTTT. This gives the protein CASSYPGQSTDTQYF.

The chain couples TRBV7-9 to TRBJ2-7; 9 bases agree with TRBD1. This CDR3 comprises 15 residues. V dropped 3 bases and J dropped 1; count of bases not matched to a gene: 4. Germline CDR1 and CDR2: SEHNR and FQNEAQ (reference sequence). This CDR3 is CASSLTGGLSYEQYF. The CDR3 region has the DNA TGTGCCAGCAGCTTGACAGGGGGACTATCCTACGAGCAGTACTTC.

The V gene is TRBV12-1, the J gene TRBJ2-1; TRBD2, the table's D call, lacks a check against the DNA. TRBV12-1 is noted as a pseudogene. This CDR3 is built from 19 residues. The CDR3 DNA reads TGTGCCAGCAGCTTTTATCGCACTTCGGGAGTCTCTTTCTACAATGAGCAGTTCTTC. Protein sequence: CASSFYRTSGVSFYNEQFF.